The clone carrying this TCR beta chain was detected many times. Its target is not known. The source of the sample is a study of early T cells in non-severe SARS-CoV-2 infection. Each CDR3 protein is one row after TCRdb ran MiXCR on the 5' RACE reads. The sample holds some 85,000 distinct CDR3 sequences, approximately 14% seen once. Study findings and constraints: Private and CD4 specificities were missed by VDJdb matching, skewed to anti-spike CD8.

The sequenced material came from whole blood. The TCR comes from an adult who was a healthcare worker with PCR-confirmed SARS-CoV-2 infection or an uninfected control (not recorded which).

The CDR3 sequence is CASRLPQQTDGYTF. CDR3 DNA sequence: TGTGCAAGTCGCCTGCCACAACAGACAGATGGCTACACCTTC. This chain joins TRBV12-2 and TRBJ1-2; no DNA check was done on the table's D call, TRBD1. TRBV12-2 is shown as a pseudogene. This CDR3 has 14 amino acids.